The 17 T cell receptor beta chains below were found in one sample sequenced in a study of cytomegalovirus exposure and HLA in healthy donors. It was with 60 Vbeta and 13 Jbeta primers that the PCR ran. Assay used: immunoSEQ multiplex PCR; TCRdb lists only in-frame clones, some missing. The repertoire consists of 100,000 to 150,000 clones, with approximately 80% occurring once and the leading ten covering about 2.7%. Source material: PBMCs. The receptors were sampled from a young woman in good health and CMV-seropositive.

V and J are TRBV10-1 and TRBJ2-3; 11 bases match TRBD2. V gave up 2 bases and J gave up 5 bases; unmatched junction bases: 3. The CDR3 length is 15 residues. Germline V gene data show CDR1 as WNHNN and CDR2 as SYGVQD (reference sequence). CDR3 DNA: TGCGCCAGCAGTGAGGTCCTAGCGGGGGGAGATACGCAGTATTTT. Translation gives CASSEVLAGGDTQYF.

J is TRBJ2-5 and V is TRBV6-6; the match to TRBD2 covers 12 bases. The CDR3 loop spans 14 amino acids. Unmatched junction bases numbered 8, after V lost 6 bases and J lost 9 bases. From germline, CDR1 is MNHNY and CDR2 SVGAGI (reference sequence). The CDR3 region is CASSRLAGVVAQYF. The CDR3 nucleotides read TGTGCCAGCAGCCGACTAGCGGGGGTTGTGGCCCAGTACTTC.

The chain recombines TRBV6-5 with TRBJ2-1; D remains ambiguous. Trimming cost V 7 bases and J 3 bases, with 4 bases left between them. Looked up from germline, CDR1 is MNHEY and CDR2 is SVGAGI. The CDR3 sequence is 11 residues long. CDR3 nucleotides: TGTGCCAGCACCCTCTACAATGAGCAGTTCTTC. Its translation is CASTLYNEQFF.

The chain is built from TRBV29-1 and TRBJ1-1; TRBD1 matches at 9 bases. CDR1 is SQVTM, CDR2 ANQGSEA, per germline. This CDR3 region has 15 residues. V shed 2 bases and J 1 base; nucleotides not matched to a gene: 5. The CDR3 nucleotides read TGCAGCGTTGAAAACAGGGGGCTTGGGAACACTGAAGCTTTCTTT. This translates into CSVENRGLGNTEAFF.

This chain links TRBV7-9 with TRBJ1-2, with a weak D call TRBD1 (6 bases). The CDR3 length is 13 residues. The germline gives CDR1 SEHNR, CDR2 FQNEAQ (reference sequence). With 1 base removed from V and 4 bases from J, the gap between germline ends came to 7 bases. CDR3 DNA sequence: TGTGCCAGCAGCTTAGTGGGGGCCTATGGCTACACCTTC. Protein sequence: CASSLVGAYGYTF.

This clone was seen once. The chain joins TRBV7-9 to TRBJ1-1; tentative D call: TRBD1 (5 bases). This CDR3 comprises 15 residues. Trimming took 5 bases from V and 6 from J, leaving 19 bases between them. Germline loops: CDR1 SEHNR, CDR2 FQNEAQ (reference sequence). The CDR3 DNA sequence: TGTGCCAGCAGCCCACCCGGGGGGGGTGGGTCTGAAGCTTTCTTT. Protein sequence: CASSPPGGGGSEAFF.

The chain joins TRBV5-1 to TRBJ2-1; no firm D call. V was clipped by 2 bases and J by 2 bases, with 14 bases between them. This CDR3 has 16 residues. CDR1 is SGHRS, CDR2 YFSETQ, per germline. The CDR3 DNA reads TGCGCCAGCAGCTTTGGAGACTTAATCGCCTACAATGAGCAGTTCTTC. Its protein product is CASSFGDLIAYNEQFF.

The CDR3 DNA reads as TGTGCCAGCAGTGAACTAGGCATCAATGAGCAGTTCTTC. Residues: CASSELGINEQFF. This sequence joins TRBV6-1 and TRBJ2-1; D is unclear. With 2 bases removed from V and 6 bases from J, the gap between germline ends came to 8 bases. This CDR3 contains 13 residues. Germline CDR1 MNHNS, CDR2 SASEGT.

This sequence joins TRBV25-1 and TRBJ1-1; D possibly corresponds to TRBD1 (5 bases). The V end was cut by 4 bases, the J end by 1 base, with 13 bases between. The CDR3 runs 15 residues. The germline V gene has CDR1 MGHDK and CDR2 SYGVNS. CDR3 sequence: CASSAYRLGNTEAFF. The CDR3 DNA sequence: TGTGCCAGCAGTGCTTACAGGTTGGGGAACACTGAAGCTTTCTTT.

The J gene is TRBJ2-6, the V gene TRBV21-1; TRBD1 was called by the table and not checked on the DNA. TRBV21-1 is annotated as a pseudogene. The CDR3 covers 21 residues. The CDR3 nucleotides are TGTGCCAGCAGCAAAGTCCCCCCTTACCATAACAGCCGCTCTGGGGCCAACGTCCTGACTTTC. Protein sequence: CASSKVPPYHNSRSGANVLTF.

This clone was detected only once. The rearrangement links TRBV10-3 to TRBJ2-7, with a weak D call TRBD2 (6 bases). In germline, CDR1 is ENHRY, CDR2 SYGVKD. This CDR3 contains 13 residues. Trimming took off 5 bases at V and 2 bases at J, with 10 bases between the two ends. The CDR3 protein is CAISNGGPYEQYF. CDR3 DNA: TGTGCCATCAGTAATGGAGGGCCCTACGAGCAGTACTTC.

The chain joins TRBV18 to TRBJ2-1, with 9 bases fitting TRBD2. CDR1 is KGHSH, CDR2 LQKENI, per germline. V trimming: 0 bases; J trimming: 3 bases; junction bases outside the gene matches: 6. The CDR3 is made up of 17 amino acids. In nucleotides, the CDR3 is TGTGCCAGCTCACCACCGAGGCGGGGGGGCAGCTACAATGAGCAGTTCTTC. It yields the protein CASSPPRRGGSYNEQFF.

The rearrangement links TRBV20-1 to TRBJ2-5; no clear D gene. The CDR3 has 10 residues. Germline V gene data show CDR1 as DFQATT and CDR2 as SNEGSKA (reference sequence). V lost 4 bases and J 4 bases, leaving 4 bases between the germline ends. The CDR3, as DNA: TGCAGTGCTACTAGAGAGACCCAGTACTTC. Amino acids: CSATRETQYF.

V and J are TRBV9 and TRBJ1-6; 8 nucleotides match TRBD1. J lost 8 bases, V lost 5 bases, and 12 bases had no gene match. The CDR3 consists of 16 residues. The germline CDR1 and CDR2 sequences are SGDLS and YYNGEE. The CDR3 bases are TGTGCCAGCAGTGTGGGCCAGGGGGCGACGGATTCACCCCTCCACTTT. It yields the protein CASSVGQGATDSPLHF.

J is TRBJ2-7 and V is TRBV5-1; 11 bases are a match to TRBD2. V was clipped by 4 bases and J by 6 bases; unmatched bases: 12. The CDR3 contains 16 residues. Germline-derived CDR1 and CDR2 are SGHRS and YFSETQ. CDR3 in DNA: TGCGCCAGCAGCAACTCCCCGGCTAGCGGGGGGAGCGAGCAGTACTTC. Amino acids: CASSNSPASGGSEQYF.

The chain couples TRBV5-1 to TRBJ2-7; the D is unclear. The germline CDR1 and CDR2 sequences are SGHRS and YFSETQ. The CDR3 has 13 residues. V was trimmed by 4 bases and J by 5 bases, leaving 13 bases between them. CDR3 DNA sequence: TGCGCCAGCAGCCCAGGAACAATCCACGAGCAGTACTTC. Its translation is CASSPGTIHEQYF.

The chain carries TRBV5-4 and TRBJ2-2; 10 nucleotides agree with TRBD1. V shed 2 bases and J 4 bases; nucleotides not matched to a gene: 2. The germline CDR1 and CDR2 sequences are SGHNT and YYREEE (reference sequence). This CDR3 region has 15 residues. The CDR3 DNA reads TGTGCCAGCAGCTTACGGACAGGGGGCACCGGGGAGCTGTTTTTT. Residues: CASSLRTGGTGELFF.